The following is a T cell receptor (beta chain) sequence with its context. Its antigen is still unknown. The study ran its PCR with 60 Vbeta and 13 Jbeta primers. Assay: immunoSEQ multiplex PCR; the TCRdb copy retains only in-frame clones and omits some. The table has some 140,000 clones, less than 80% seen once. This specimen comes from a study of cytomegalovirus exposure and HLA in healthy donors. Background on the study: Unique TCR beta sequences numbering fewer than 130 million came from about 180 million T cells in an earlier analysis. Study observations and caveats: For most TCR sequences rarity was the rule, although some public TCRs occurred in many donors. Some V segments could not be told apart, so they were left out, TRBV6-2 and TRBV6-3 among them. A later analysis linked a missense DCLRE1C variant to TCR beta V- and J-gene trimming.

The CDR3 covers 15 residues. Per the germline V gene, CDR1 is MNHEY and CDR2 is SMNVEV (reference sequence). Trimming removed 0 bases at V and 3 bases at J, with 8 bases between. This rearrangement joins TRBV27 to TRBJ2-2, with D unclear. The sequenced sample was PBMCs. The sequence was obtained from a woman aged 50 to 65 in good health and CMV-seropositive. CDR3 region: CASSLSRAYTGELFF. In nucleotides, the CDR3 is TGTGCCAGCAGTTTATCCCGAGCGTACACCGGGGAGCTGTTTTTT.